This TCR beta chain stems from a study of T-cell reconstitution after alpha-beta-depleted transplantation in children. This clonotype was recorded at least ten times. This CDR3 has 14 residues. V lost 3 bases, J lost 5 bases, and 6 bases stayed unmatched. CDR1 and CDR2 from the germline V gene are SGHVS and FNYEAQ. This sample's TCRbeta library carried unique molecular identifier barcodes. Using its own MiXCR run on the PCR reads, TCRdb lists one record per CDR3 protein. In the table there are 230,000 or so distinct CDR3 sequences, 12% of which are singletons. The origin of this receptor is a human donor who donated a stem cell graft to a child with acute lymphoblastic leukemia. The specimen comprised PBMCs from the stem cell graft donor, sampled from the stem cell graft. J is TRBJ2-7 and V is TRBV7-6, with TRBD2 matching over 8 bases. For the CDR3, the DNA is TGTGCCAGCAGCTTGGGGACTAGTAAGAACGAGCAGTACTTC. Translating gives CASSLGTSKNEQYF.